This T cell receptor (beta chain) was sequenced for a study of blood T cell repertoires in COVID-19. The J segment lost 0 bases and the V segment lost 8 bases, leaving 3 bases of the junction unmatched. The germline gives CDR1 LNHDA, CDR2 SQIVND (reference sequence). This CDR3 comprises 13 residues. Study processing details: Amplifying reference gene primers gave estimates of nucleated cell counts. Clones were read by immunoSEQ multiplex PCR, and TCRdb kept only the in-frame ones, dropping some. V, J and clone size derive from that table, while D and trimming were established from the DNA sequence. The sample lists about 190,000 clones, around 85% occurring once.

This chain links TRBV19 with TRBJ2-5; the match to TRBD1 covers 7 bases. Input material: PBMCs or T cells enriched from blood (not recorded which). The receptor comes from a woman under 40 who had recovered from COVID-19. The CDR3 sequence: CASSTGNQETQYF. In DNA form, the CDR3 reads TGTGCCAGTTCGACAGGGAACCAAGAGACCCAGTACTTC.